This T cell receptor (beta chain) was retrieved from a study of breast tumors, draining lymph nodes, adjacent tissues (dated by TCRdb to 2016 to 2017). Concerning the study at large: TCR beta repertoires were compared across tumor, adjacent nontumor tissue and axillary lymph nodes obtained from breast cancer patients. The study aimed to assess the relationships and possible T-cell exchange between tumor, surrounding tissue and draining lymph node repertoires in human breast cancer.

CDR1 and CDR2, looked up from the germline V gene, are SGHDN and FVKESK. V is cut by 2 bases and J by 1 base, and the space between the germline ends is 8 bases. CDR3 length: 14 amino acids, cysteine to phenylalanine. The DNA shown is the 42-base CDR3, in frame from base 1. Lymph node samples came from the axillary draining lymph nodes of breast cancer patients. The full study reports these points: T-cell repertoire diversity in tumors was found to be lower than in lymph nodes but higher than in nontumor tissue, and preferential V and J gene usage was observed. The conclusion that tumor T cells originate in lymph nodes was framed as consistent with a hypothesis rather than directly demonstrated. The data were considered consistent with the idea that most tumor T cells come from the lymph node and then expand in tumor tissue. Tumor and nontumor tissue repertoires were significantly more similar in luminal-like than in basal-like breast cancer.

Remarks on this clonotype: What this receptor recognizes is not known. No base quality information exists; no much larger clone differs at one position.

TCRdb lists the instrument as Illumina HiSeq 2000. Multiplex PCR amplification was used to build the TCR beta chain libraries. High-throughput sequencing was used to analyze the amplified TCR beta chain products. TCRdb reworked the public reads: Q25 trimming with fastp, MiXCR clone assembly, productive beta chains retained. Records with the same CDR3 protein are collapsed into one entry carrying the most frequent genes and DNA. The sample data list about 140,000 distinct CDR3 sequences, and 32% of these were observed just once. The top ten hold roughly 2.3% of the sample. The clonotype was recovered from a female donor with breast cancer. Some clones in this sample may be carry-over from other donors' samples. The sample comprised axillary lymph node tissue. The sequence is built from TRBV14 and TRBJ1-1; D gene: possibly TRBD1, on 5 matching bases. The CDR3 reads CASSQHTGNTEAFF. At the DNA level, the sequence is TGTGCCAGCAGCCAACATACAGGGAACACTGAAGCTTTCTTT. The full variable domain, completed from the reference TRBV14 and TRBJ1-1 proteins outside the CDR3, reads EAGVTQFPSHSVIEKGQTVTLRCDPISGHDNLYWYRRVMGKEIKFLLHFVKESKQDESGMPNNRFLAERTGGTYSTLKVQPAELEDSGVYFCASSQHTGNTEAFFGQGTRLTVV.